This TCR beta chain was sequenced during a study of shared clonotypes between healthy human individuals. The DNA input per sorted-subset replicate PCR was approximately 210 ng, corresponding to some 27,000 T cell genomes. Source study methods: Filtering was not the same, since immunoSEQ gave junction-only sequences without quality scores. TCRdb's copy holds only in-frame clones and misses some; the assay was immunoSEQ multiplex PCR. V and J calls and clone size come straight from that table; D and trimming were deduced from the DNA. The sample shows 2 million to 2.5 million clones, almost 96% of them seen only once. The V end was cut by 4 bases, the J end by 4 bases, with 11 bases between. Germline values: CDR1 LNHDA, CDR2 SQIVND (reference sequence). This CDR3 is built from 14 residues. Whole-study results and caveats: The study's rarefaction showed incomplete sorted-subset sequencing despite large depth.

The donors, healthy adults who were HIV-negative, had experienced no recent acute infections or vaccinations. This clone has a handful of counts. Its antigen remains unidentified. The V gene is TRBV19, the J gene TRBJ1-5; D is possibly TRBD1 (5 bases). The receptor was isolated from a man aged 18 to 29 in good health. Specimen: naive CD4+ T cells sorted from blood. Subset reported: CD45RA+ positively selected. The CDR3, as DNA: TGTGCCAGTAGTACGGTGAAGGGGAATCAGCCCCAGCATTTT. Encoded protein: CASSTVKGNQPQHF.